The 14 T cell receptor beta chains below all came from one sample that was sequenced in a study of T cell responses to AZD1222 COVID-19 vaccine. Clones were read by immunoSEQ multiplex PCR, and TCRdb kept only the in-frame ones, dropping some. The table shows 100,000 to 120,000 clones, with over 75% occurring only once. The source was peripheral blood, collected on day 0 of AZD1222 vaccination. These receptors were obtained from an adult in good health.

This clone was observed a single time. The rearrangement links TRBV28 to TRBJ2-3; no reliable D call. This CDR3 contains 10 residues. Looked up from germline, CDR1 is MDHEN and CDR2 is SYDVKM. V was trimmed by 8 bases and J by 7 bases, leaving 7 bases between them. The CDR3 DNA sequence: TGTGCCAGCCTCGGTAATACGCAGTATTTT. Translated: CASLGNTQYF. The full variable domain, with the rest looked up from reference TRBV28 and TRBJ2-3, is DVKVTQSSRYLVKRTGEKVFLECVQDMDHENMFWYRQDPGLGLRLIYFSYDVKMKEKGDIPEGYSVSREKKERFSLILESASTNQTSMYLCASLGNTQYFGPGTRLTVL.

This sequence joins TRBV7-8 and TRBJ2-5; the D is unclear. Germline CDR1 and CDR2: SGHVS and FQNEAQ. The CDR3 length is 15 residues. Trimming stripped 1 base from V and 1 base from J, with 10 bases between. The CDR3 region has the DNA TGTGCCAGCAGCTTAGGAACAGAGAGCCAAGAGACCCAGTACTTC. This codes for CASSLGTESQETQYF.

The chain joins TRBV7-6 to TRBJ2-3; 9 bases line up with TRBD2. Germline CDR1 and CDR2: SGHVS and FNYEAQ. The V gene end was trimmed by 3 bases and the J gene end by 2 bases; junction bases not matched to a gene: 3. CDR3 size: 15 residues. The CDR3 sequence is CASSLRGGYTDTQYF. DNA for the CDR3: TGTGCCAGCAGCTTGCGGGGGGGATACACAGATACGCAGTATTTT. The variable domain in full, completed from reference TRBV7-6 and TRBJ2-3, reads GAGVSQSPRYKVTKRGQDVALRCDPISGHVSLYWYRQALGQGPEFLTYFNYEAQQDKSGLPNDRFSAERPEGSISTLTIQRTEQRDSAMYRCASSLRGGYTDTQYFGPGTRLTVL.

V and J are TRBV7-2 and TRBJ1-2, with D tentatively TRBD1 (5 bases). The CDR3 runs to 15 residues. Between the trimmed V and J ends, which lost 4 bases and 4 bases, there was a span of 16 bases. Germline V gives CDR1 SGHTA, CDR2 FQGNSA. The CDR3: CASSSLVIGGYGYTF. The CDR3 coding sequence is TGTGCCAGCAGCTCGCTCGTCATCGGGGGCTATGGCTACACCTTC.

The chain combines TRBV27 with TRBJ2-2; D may be TRBD2 (5 bases). Looked up from germline, CDR1 is MNHEY and CDR2 is SMNVEV (reference sequence). Trimming left V 8 bases short and J 2 bases short, with 18 bases between. The CDR3 totals 16 residues. DNA for the CDR3: TGTGCCAGCCTAGCTTCTAGCCTAAGAAACACCGGGGAGCTGTTTTTT. It specifies CASLASSLRNTGELFF.

The genes are TRBV29-1 and TRBJ2-3, with D perhaps matching TRBD1 (5 bases). Trimming cost V 1 base and J 5 bases, with 10 bases left between them. The germline CDR1 and CDR2 sequences are SQVTM and ANQGSEA. This CDR3 region has 13 residues. The CDR3 spells CSVEVGAVDTQYF. Here the CDR3 DNA reads TGCAGCGTTGAAGTTGGGGCAGTAGATACGCAGTATTTT.

This chain joins TRBV2 and TRBJ1-1, with 12 positions matching TRBD1. The germline CDR1 and CDR2 sequences are SNHLY and FYNNEI. CDR3 size: 16 residues. J lost 4 bases, V lost 3 bases, and 6 bases had no gene match. CDR3 amino acids: CASSDRGQGASTEAFF. CDR3 nucleotide sequence: TGTGCCAGCAGTGACCGGGGACAGGGGGCGAGCACTGAAGCTTTCTTT. Complete variable domain (other parts from reference TRBV2 and TRBJ1-1): EPEVTQTPSHQVTQMGQEVILRCVPISNHLYFYWYRQILGQKVEFLVSFYNNEISEKSEIFDDQFSVERPDGSNFTLKIRSTKLEDSAMYFCASSDRGQGASTEAFFGQGTRLTVV.

This clone has only a few counts. The CDR3 sequence is CASSVTAPNTEAFF. DNA of the CDR3: TGTGCCAGCAGCGTGACAGCCCCGAACACTGAAGCTTTCTTT. The chain has TRBV7-9 and TRBJ1-1; D is perhaps TRBD1 (5 bases). Trimming left V 5 bases short and J 1 base short, with 11 bases between. The germline V gene encodes CDR1 SEHNR and CDR2 FQNEAQ (reference sequence). The CDR3 spans 14 residues.

The rearrangement links TRBV9 to TRBJ2-3; D gene uncertain. V lost 1 base, J lost 6 bases, and 15 bases lay in between. Germline values: CDR1 SGDLS, CDR2 YYNGEE. This CDR3 has 15 residues. CDR3: CASSVTRINPDTQYF. CDR3 coding DNA: TGTGCCAGCAGCGTAACCAGGATAAACCCGGATACGCAGTATTTT.

V gene TRBV7-2 combines with J gene TRBJ1-5; 8 bases are a match to TRBD1. With V trimmed by 5 bases and J by 2 bases, 5 bases remained unmatched. CDR1 is SGHTA, CDR2 FQGNSA, per germline. CDR3 size: 15 residues. DNA for the CDR3: TGTGCCAGCAGCCTGGACAGGGTCGGCAATCAGCCCCAGCATTTT. It specifies CASSLDRVGNQPQHF.

This chain connects TRBV11-2 to TRBJ1-5; 10 positions agree with TRBD1. Germline CDR1 reads SGHAT; CDR2 reads FQNNGV. There are 18 residues in the CDR3. Germline trimming cut 0 bases from V and 0 bases from J; bases unmatched to any gene: 5. The CDR3 coding sequence is TGTGCCAGCAGCTTAGAGGGGACAGGGGTATATAGCAATCAGCCCCAGCATTTT. This encodes CASSLEGTGVYSNQPQHF.

The rearrangement uses TRBV28 and TRBJ2-1; D is undetermined. This CDR3 has 11 amino acids. Germline V gives CDR1 MDHEN, CDR2 SYDVKM. V was shortened by 2 bases and J by 8 bases, with 4 bases between the two germline ends. CDR3 amino acids: CASSLGDEQFF. Here the CDR3 DNA reads TGTGCCAGCAGTTTAGGGGATGAGCAGTTCTTC.

The CDR3 loop reads CASSLGNRGGEQFF. CDR3 nucleotides: TGTGCCAGCAGTTTGGGGAATAGAGGCGGGGAGCAGTTCTTC. The chain is built from TRBV6-5 and TRBJ2-1, with TRBD2 as a possible D gene (5 bases). Germline CDR1 MNHEY, CDR2 SVGAGI. V was shortened by 4 bases and J by 10 bases, with 17 bases between the two germline ends. The CDR3 sequence is 14 residues long.

V gene TRBV20-1 combines with J gene TRBJ1-1; 12 bases fit TRBD1. V shed 3 bases and J 3 bases; nucleotides not matched to a gene: 8. CDR1 is DFQATT, CDR2 SNEGSKA, per germline (reference sequence). There are 16 residues in the CDR3. The CDR3 nucleotides read TGCAGTGCTAGTGGTGGGACAGGGGGCGCTTACACTGAAGCTTTCTTT. This sequence encodes CSASGGTGGAYTEAFF.